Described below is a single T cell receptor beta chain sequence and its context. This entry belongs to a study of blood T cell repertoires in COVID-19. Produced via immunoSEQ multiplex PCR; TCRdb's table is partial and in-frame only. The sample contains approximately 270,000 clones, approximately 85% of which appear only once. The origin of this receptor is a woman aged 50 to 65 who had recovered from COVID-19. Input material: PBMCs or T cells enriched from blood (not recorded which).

This chain's CDR3 is CSVLAGGNTGELFF. DNA of the CDR3: TGCAGCGTCCTGGCAGGGGGTAACACCGGGGAGCTGTTTTTT. The chain recombines TRBV29-1 with TRBJ2-2; 7 bases agree with TRBD1. This CDR3 contains 14 residues. The V gene end was trimmed by 6 bases and the J gene end by 2 bases; junction bases not matched to a gene: 6. Germline values: CDR1 SQVTM, CDR2 ANQGSEA.